This T cell receptor (beta chain) was sequenced during a study of blood T cell repertoires in COVID-19. V lost 0 bases and J lost 0; bases outside the gene matches: 12. Germline assignment: CDR1 SGHDT and CDR2 YYEEEE. The CDR3 length is 18 residues. Clones were sequenced by immunoSEQ multiplex PCR, and TCRdb holds only the in-frame ones, with some missing. The sample gives roughly 150,000 clones, over 75% of which show up once; around 5.3% is in the top ten. Sequencing was carried out using PBMCs or T cells enriched from blood (not recorded which). The J gene is TRBJ2-7, the V gene TRBV5-6; 7 bases align to TRBD2. The origin of this receptor is a woman in her forties with acute COVID-19. The CDR3 DNA is TGTGCCAGCAGCTTGGGGGGCTCCTCTAGCGGACACTCCTACGAGCAGTACTTC. This gives the protein CASSLGGSSSGHSYEQYF.